This T cell receptor (beta chain) was captured in a study of regulatory T cells in long-lasting Graves disease. Time point: newly diagnosed GD, antithyroid drugs for less than 3 months. PBMCs provided the RNA from which the TCR library was made. From an endocrinology department in Xi'an, China, came the patients. The authors drew approximately 9 milliliters of peripheral blood into EDTA tubes. Whole-study results and caveats: Persistent Graves' disease cases displayed lower TCR diversity than newly diagnosed ones.

The CDR3 is 14 amino acids. After removal of 7 bases from V and 1 base from J, the junction contained 6 bases not matched to a gene. Germline values: CDR1 SQVTM, CDR2 ANQGSEA. Remarks on this clonotype: Its antigen is currently unknown.

Relying on iRepertoire HTBI primers and Arm-PCR of CDR3 regions, the team built TCR beta libraries. TCRdb reanalysed the multiplex PCR reads using MiXCR and keeps one entry per CDR3 protein. The sample holds a few hundred thousand distinct CDR3 sequences; 20% to 25% are singletons and the top ten take around 13%. The receptor's source is a female donor with Graves disease. The chain joins TRBV29-1 to TRBJ2-3, with 9 nucleotides matching TRBD2. The source was peripheral blood mononuclear cells (PBMCs), collected at new diagnosis, from a patient treated with antithyroid drugs. CDR3 loop: CSAVIAGGTDTQYF. The CDR3 region has the DNA TGCAGCGCGGTAATAGCGGGGGGCACAGATACGCAGTATTTT.